The clone carrying this T cell receptor (beta chain) was seen ten or more times. RNA transcripts were the template for amplifying TCR beta CDR3 regions. The HTBI primer set was used in a first-round RT-PCR of the TCR CDR3. Using its own MiXCR run on the multiplex PCR reads, TCRdb lists one record per CDR3 protein. The sample lists around 420,000 distinct CDR3 sequences; 15% to 18% were seen once. This sample is drawn from a study of T cells in Graves' hyperthyroidism and ophthalmopathy. This CDR3 has 16 residues. Per the germline V gene, CDR1 is MNHNS and CDR2 is SASEGT. Trimming shortened V by 3 bases and J by 2 bases, and 14 bases separated the two germline ends.

The sequence came from a woman under 30 with Graves' hyperthyroidism. The chain is built from TRBV6-1 and TRBJ1-5; weak D call: TRBD1 (6 bases). The sequenced material came from blood. CDR3 coding DNA: TGTGCCAGCAGTGATTGGGGGCTAAGGGGCAATCAGCCCCAGCATTTT. This codes for CASSDWGLRGNQPQHF.